This is a list of T cell receptor beta chains from one sample in a study of neurological immune-mediated disorders. TCRdb processed the 5' RACE reads anew with MiXCR; each CDR3 protein has one entry. The sample consists of around 46,000 distinct CDR3 sequences, 4.5% of them appearing once. Sequencing input: PBMCs. The receptors come from a woman aged 55-75 years with multiple sclerosis. The CDR3 runs from the conserved cysteine through the conserved F or W. A D gene is named only where the DNA matches it firmly. The size field is filled for only some rows; it gives once, few, many or a size class.

cdr3_length: 13
clone_size: many
v_call: TRBV29-1
j_call: TRBJ2-5
d_call: TRBD1
cdr3_nt: TGCAGCGTTCCGGACAGGGGAGGAGAGACCCAGTACTTC
cdr3_aa: CSVPDRGGETQYF

cdr3_length: 12
clone_size: NA
v_call: TRBV20-1
j_call: TRBJ2-1
d_call: NA
cdr3_nt: TGCAGTGCAATCCGGGGCTTCAATGAGCAGTTCTTC
cdr3_aa: CSAIRGFNEQFF

cdr3_length: 16
clone_size: NA
v_call: TRBV7-2
j_call: TRBJ2-3
d_call: NA
cdr3_nt: TGTGCCAGCAGCTGGGGGCTACTCCAACACACAGATACGCAGTATTTT
cdr3_aa: CASSWGLLQHTDTQYF

cdr3_length: 12
clone_size: many
v_call: TRBV10-3
j_call: TRBJ2-3
d_call: NA
cdr3_nt: TGTGCCATCAGTGAGGCGGAAACGATGAAGTATTTT
cdr3_aa: CAISEAETMKYF

cdr3_length: 14
clone_size: many
v_call: TRBV5-1
j_call: TRBJ2-5
d_call: NA
cdr3_nt: TGCGCCAGCAGCTTTTTTGGGGGAGAAGAGACCCAGTACTTC
cdr3_aa: CASSFFGGEETQYF

cdr3_length: 15
clone_size: many
v_call: TRBV5-1
j_call: TRBJ2-1
d_call: TRBD1
cdr3_nt: TGCGCCAGCAGCTTGTATACAGGGGGCTACAATGAGCAGTTCTTC
cdr3_aa: CASSLYTGGYNEQFF

cdr3_length: 14
clone_size: many
v_call: TRBV2
j_call: TRBJ1-2
d_call: NA
cdr3_nt: TGTGCCAGCAGTCCCTCCGGGGGAAACTATGGCTACACCTTC
cdr3_aa: CASSPSGGNYGYTF

cdr3_length: 14
clone_size: few
v_call: TRBV27
j_call: TRBJ1-4
d_call: TRBD1
cdr3_nt: TGTGCCAGCAGCCAGGGGGCTAGGGTCGAAAAACTGTTTTTT
cdr3_aa: CASSQGARVEKLFF

cdr3_length: 12
clone_size: many
v_call: TRBV29-1
j_call: TRBJ2-5
d_call: TRBD1
cdr3_nt: TGCAGCGTAGGGGACAGAGAAGAGACCCAGTACTTC
cdr3_aa: CSVGDREETQYF

cdr3_length: 15
clone_size: NA
v_call: TRBV7-2
j_call: TRBJ2-1
d_call: TRBD2
cdr3_nt: TGTGCCAGCAGCTTAGCGCTAGCGGGAAACAATGAGCAGTTCTTC
cdr3_aa: CASSLALAGNNEQFF

cdr3_length: 15
clone_size: many
v_call: TRBV9
j_call: TRBJ2-2
d_call: TRBD2
cdr3_nt: TGTGCCAGCAGCGTAGCGGGGGGGCCCAGCGGGGAGCTGTTTTTT
cdr3_aa: CASSVAGGPSGELFF

cdr3_length: 14
clone_size: many
v_call: TRBV5-1
j_call: TRBJ2-1
d_call: NA
cdr3_nt: TGCGCCAGCAGCTCCGGACAAGGGGATAATGAGCAGTTCTTC
cdr3_aa: CASSSGQGDNEQFF

cdr3_length: 14
clone_size: many
v_call: TRBV12-3/TRBV12-4
j_call: TRBJ2-2
d_call: NA
cdr3_nt: TGTGCCAGCAGTCCCCGGGACTTCTCCGGGGAGCTGTTTTTT
cdr3_aa: CASSPRDFSGELFF

cdr3_length: 14
clone_size: many
v_call: TRBV10-1
j_call: TRBJ2-2
d_call: TRBD1
cdr3_nt: TGCGCCAGCTCGGACAGGGCGGGGACCGGGGAGCTGTTTTTT
cdr3_aa: CASSDRAGTGELFF

cdr3_length: 17
clone_size: NA
v_call: TRBV7-2
j_call: TRBJ2-5
d_call: NA
cdr3_nt: TGTGCCAGCAGCTGGGTGACTGGACCCTCACAAGTGGGGTCCCAGTACTTC
cdr3_aa: CASSWVTGPSQVGSQYF

cdr3_length: 12
clone_size: many
v_call: TRBV6-2/TRBV6-3
j_call: TRBJ2-5
d_call: NA
cdr3_nt: TGTGCCAGCACACCGGGGGCGGAGACCCAGTACTTC
cdr3_aa: CASTPGAETQYF